The clone carrying this T cell receptor beta chain has ten or more counts. Its antigen is unknown. V shed 5 bases and J 2 bases; nucleotides not matched to a gene: 6. The CDR3 is 14 amino acids. Germline V gene lookup returns CDR1 SGHKS and CDR2 YYEKEE (reference sequence). This sample was taken from a study of early T cells in non-severe SARS-CoV-2 infection. Broader study findings: Matches to VDJdb favored anti-spike CD8 responses and missed private and CD4 specificities.

MiXCR, applied by TCRdb to the 5' RACE reads, yields one record per CDR3 protein. The table lists tens of thousands of distinct CDR3 sequences, roughly 5.7% of them singletons. This sample comprised whole blood, obtained at baseline. V gene TRBV5-5 combines with J gene TRBJ1-1, with TRBD1 matching 7 bases. The receptor comes from an adult who was a healthcare worker with PCR-confirmed SARS-CoV-2 infection or an uninfected control (not recorded which). The chain's CDR3 is CASRWGQTNTEAFF. For the CDR3, the DNA is TGTGCCAGCAGATGGGGACAGACAAACACTGAAGCTTTCTTT.